The 14 T cell receptor beta chains listed next were all sequenced from one sample in a study of OX40 agonist ivuxolimab in advanced cancers. TCRdb's copy holds only in-frame clones and misses some; the assay was immunoSEQ multiplex PCR. This sample yields approximately 90,000 clones, of which 70% to 90% are seen a single time; 0.25% to 0.35% belongs to the top ten. Sequences were derived from CD4+ or CD8+ T cells sorted from blood, sampled in a trial of the OX40 agonist ivuxolimab. These receptors were collected from an adult with an advanced solid tumor such as melanoma, head and neck, liver or kidney cancer.

The J gene is TRBJ2-5, the V gene TRBV6-5; a weak D match, TRBD1 (6 bases). The germline V gene encodes CDR1 MNHEY and CDR2 SVGAGI. CDR3 length: 13 residues. V lost 2 bases to trimming and J lost 3 bases, with 7 bases between them. DNA for the CDR3: TGTGCCAGCAGTTACAGGGGGAAAGAGACCCAGTACTTC. This codes for CASSYRGKETQYF.

DNA for the CDR3: TGTGCCTGGAGTGTATCGTTTGGGGGGGCTGTTGCTTTCTTT. Encoded protein: CAWSVSFGGAVAFF. The chain combines TRBV30 with TRBJ1-1; maybe TRBD1 (6 bases). The CDR3 consists of 14 residues. Germline V lookup: CDR1 GTSNPN, CDR2 SVGIG (reference sequence). Trimming took off 0 bases at V and 11 bases at J, with 19 bases between the two ends.

The chain is built from TRBV29-1 and TRBJ2-7; 10 nucleotides match TRBD1. Looked up from germline, CDR1 is SQVTM and CDR2 is ANQGSEA. This CDR3 is built from 13 residues. The J segment lost 6 bases and the V segment lost 7 bases, leaving 9 bases of the junction unmatched. Here the CDR3 reads CSGRQGANSEQYF. The CDR3 DNA reads TGCAGCGGCAGACAGGGGGCGAATAGCGAGCAGTACTTC.

Note on this clone: Other DNA sequences in this specimen translate into the identical CDR3. This rearrangement joins TRBV6-5 to TRBJ1-5; 9 bases fit TRBD1. Losses at the gene ends were 2 bases for V and 4 bases for J; bases not matched to a gene: 0. CDR1 is MNHEY, CDR2 SVGAGI, per germline. This CDR3 comprises 14 residues. As DNA, the CDR3 is TGTGCCAGCAGTTACGGACAGGGGAATCAGCCCCAGCATTTT. Amino acids: CASSYGQGNQPQHF.

The CDR3 DNA is TGTGCCAGCTCACCTTCGGGGGTCTACCACGAGCAGTACTTC. Its translation is CASSPSGVYHEQYF. J is TRBJ2-7 and V is TRBV18, with D possibly matching TRBD2 (6 bases). Trimming removed 3 bases from V and 5 bases from J, with 14 bases in between. The CDR3 spans 14 residues. Germline-derived CDR1 and CDR2 are KGHSH and LQKENI.

The chain recombines TRBV11-2 with TRBJ2-6, with D unclear. The V and J ends lost 5 bases and 5 bases respectively, with 7 bases between them. CDR3 length: 13 residues. Germline-derived CDR1 and CDR2 are SGHAT and FQNNGV. This CDR3 is CASSPVRANVLTF. In nucleotides, the CDR3 is TGTGCCAGCAGCCCAGTACGGGCCAACGTCCTGACTTTC. Variable domain in full (rest from reference TRBV11-2 and TRBJ2-6): EAGVAQSPRYKIIEKRQSVAFWCNPISGHATLYWYQQILGQGPKLLIQFQNNGVVDDSQLPKDRFSAERLKGVDSTLKIQPAKLEDSAVYLCASSPVRANVLTFGAGSRLTVL.

This chain links TRBV4-3 with TRBJ2-7, with D unresolved. Germline-derived CDR1 and CDR2 are LGHNA and YSLEER. V was clipped by 7 bases and J by 7 bases, with 8 bases between them. The CDR3 is 10 residues long. The CDR3 DNA follows: TGCGCCAGCATTGTTGGGGAGCAGTACTTC. As protein: CASIVGEQYF.

The rearrangement links TRBV4-1 to TRBJ1-1; the D is unclear. V lost 2 bases, J lost 13 bases, and 20 bases lay in between. The CDR3 runs 14 residues. Germline CDR1 and CDR2: MGHRA and YSYEKL. The CDR3, as DNA: TGCGCCAGCAGCCAACCCCAGAGAGACAACCGTTGTTTCTTT. This encodes CASSQPQRDNRCFF.

V and J are TRBV29-1 and TRBJ2-1; D not resolved. Trimming removed 3 bases from V and 4 bases from J, with 7 bases in between. CDR1 and CDR2 from the germline V gene are SQVTM and ANQGSEA. The CDR3 consists of 12 residues. The chain's CDR3 is CSVDRQYNEQFF. Here the CDR3 DNA reads TGCAGCGTTGACCGGCAATACAATGAGCAGTTCTTC.

This rearrangement joins TRBV10-1 to TRBJ1-6; no definite D call. Germline V gene sequence: CDR1 WNHNN, CDR2 SYGVQD (reference sequence). This CDR3 contains 12 residues. Trimming left V 7 bases short and J 12 bases short, with 13 bases between. CDR3 sequence (DNA): TGCGCCAGCAACACCCAGTCGGGACCCCTCCACTTT. It is translated as CASNTQSGPLHF.

The chain has TRBV7-2 and TRBJ2-1, with TRBD2 matching 9 bases. V shed 1 base, J shed 4 bases, and the junction held 5 bases outside the gene matches. From germline, CDR1 is SGHTA and CDR2 FQGNSA. This CDR3 contains 16 residues. The CDR3 DNA follows: TGTGCCAGCAGCTTAGTAGCGGGGGCCACGTACAATGAGCAGTTCTTC. It translates to CASSLVAGATYNEQFF.

The chain couples TRBV10-3 to TRBJ2-5; TRBD2 matches at 9 bases. V shed 6 bases and J 5 bases; nucleotides not matched to a gene: 10. The CDR3 has 15 amino acids. CDR1 and CDR2 (germline): ENHRY, SYGVKD. The CDR3 region is CAISPGTSPGETQYF. The CDR3 DNA is TGTGCCATCAGCCCCGGGACTAGCCCGGGGGAGACCCAGTACTTC.

V and J are TRBV7-2 and TRBJ2-7, with D uncertain. CDR1 is SGHTA and CDR2 is FQGNSA in the germline V gene. The ends were cut back, 5 bases at V and 0 bases at J, with 11 bases in the middle. This CDR3 has 14 residues. As DNA, the CDR3 is TGTGCCAGCAGCGTGACATTAAGCTCCTACGAGCAGTACTTC. This encodes CASSVTLSSYEQYF.

The V gene is TRBV6-6, the J gene TRBJ1-3; D uncertain. Germline V gene data show CDR1 as MNHNY and CDR2 as SVGAGI (reference sequence). Trimming cost V 6 bases and J 2 bases, with 14 bases left between them. The CDR3 contains 15 residues. The CDR3 nucleotides read TGTGCCAGCAGACCCGACCGAGGTACTGGAAACACCATATATTTT. Protein sequence: CASRPDRGTGNTIYF.